This TCR beta chain was retrieved from a study of blood T cell repertoires in COVID-19. Study in general: PBMCs, B-cell-depleted T cells, or T cells provided the cDNA or gDNA that made up the material.

With V trimmed by 4 bases and J by 3 bases, 3 bases remained unmatched. The germline CDR1 and CDR2 sequences are SGHVS and FNYEAQ. The CDR3 is 15 residues long. Authors' processing steps: Estimation of nucleated cell counts was performed using reference gene primer amplification. The repertoire was sequenced with immunoSEQ multiplex PCR; TCRdb's copy has only in-frame clones and lacks some. V, J and clone size were drawn from that table, and D and trimming were deduced from the DNA. The table has about 120,000 clones, around 91% seen once. The J gene is TRBJ1-4, the V gene TRBV7-6, with 9 bases that match TRBD1. This receptor was identified in a man in his 70s with active or convalescent COVID-19. The material sequenced was peripheral blood. The CDR3 is CASSSQGAANEKLFF. The CDR3 nucleotides are TGTGCCAGCAGCTCACAGGGGGCGGCTAATGAAAAACTGTTTTTT. Full variable domain (outside the CDR3, taken from reference TRBV7-6 and TRBJ1-4): GAGVSQSPRYKVTKRGQDVALRCDPISGHVSLYWYRQALGQGPEFLTYFNYEAQQDKSGLPNDRFSAERPEGSISTLTIQRTEQRDSAMYRCASSSQGAANEKLFFGSGTQLSVL.